The TCR beta chain described here comes from a study of blood T cell repertoires in COVID-19. V shed 2 bases and J shed 7 bases, with 17 bases lying between them. Germline V gene lookup returns CDR1 PRHDT and CDR2 FYEKMQ (reference sequence). This CDR3 region has 15 residues. The protocol was immunoSEQ multiplex PCR, while the TCRdb copy is restricted to in-frame clones and leaves out a portion. The table lists tens of thousands of clones, over 70% of them singletons. The source is a man older than 75 with acute or convalescent COVID-19. V gene TRBV13 combines with J gene TRBJ1-2, with D possibly matching TRBD1 (5 bases). The material sequenced was peripheral blood. In DNA, the CDR3 is TGTGCCAGCAGCTTATTCCCAGGGATGGACGGTGGCTACACCTTC. It codes for CASSLFPGMDGGYTF.